This T cell receptor beta chain was sequenced during a study of T-cell reconstitution after alpha-beta-depleted transplantation in children. This clonotype appeared a few times. Library preparation (for TCRbeta) was performed with unique molecular identifiers. TCRdb redid the calling of the PCR reads with MiXCR, one entry per CDR3 protein. The sample contains 150,000 to 250,000 distinct CDR3 sequences, about 14% of which appear only once. CDR1 MDHEN and CDR2 SYDVKM come from the germline V gene. V was clipped by 6 bases and J by 5 bases; unmatched bases: 5. The length of the CDR3 is 15 residues. The TCR sequence derives from a human donor who donated a stem cell graft to a child with acute lymphoblastic leukemia. The chain links TRBV28 to TRBJ2-5; TRBD2 agrees at 14 bases. Sequenced material: PBMCs from the stem cell graft donor, taken from the stem cell graft. CDR3 nucleotide sequence: TGTGCCAGCAGCACGGGACTAGCGGGAGCGGAGACCCAGTACTTC. Amino acid sequence: CASSTGLAGAETQYF. The variable domain in full, with the rest retrieved from reference TRBV28 and TRBJ2-5, is DVKVTQSSRYLVKRTGEKVFLECVQDMDHENMFWYRQDPGLGLRLIYFSYDVKMKEKGDIPEGYSVSREKKERFSLILESASTNQTSMYLCASSTGLAGAETQYFGPGTRLLVL.